The sequence of this T cell receptor (beta chain) was determined in a study of blood T cell repertoires in COVID-19. Self-reported history from a screening survey and questionnaire set each donor's cohort. CDR1 and CDR2 from the germline V gene are SGHRS and YFSETQ. The CDR3 runs to 19 residues. With V trimmed by 4 bases and J by 3 bases, 19 bases remained unmatched. The assay was immunoSEQ multiplex PCR, and TCRdb's table has in-frame clones only and misses some. The table shows 200,000 or so clones, with about four fifths occurring only once. This clone was recorded once. The specimen sequenced was PBMCs or T cells enriched from blood (not recorded which). This TCR was recovered from a man between 35 and 55 years old who had recovered from COVID-19. The chain has TRBV5-1 and TRBJ2-4; TRBD1 agrees at 7 bases. The CDR3 region is CASSQKQGGAYLGKNIQYF. For the CDR3, the DNA is TGCGCCAGCAGCCAAAAGCAAGGGGGCGCGTACCTAGGCAAAAACATTCAGTACTTC.